This TCR beta chain derives from a study of T cell repertoires in ileal Crohn's disease (dated by TCRdb to about 2019). For the study in its entirety: At the time of surgery, around 35% of patients were active smokers, and the median duration of disease was 6.5 to 8 years. Every patient underwent surgery because of a complication, which was stricturing disease in approximately 60% and penetrating disease in around 39%. Postoperative therapy was given to about half of the patients, with thiopurines administered to about a dozen patients and anti-TNF agents administered to 15 to 20 patients. The TCR repertoire was analysed in about 62 patients with Crohn's disease drawn from a prospective multicentre cohort. The study ran alongside a multicentre cohort designed to identify predictors of early endoscopic recurrence after ileocolonic resection. Endoscopic postoperative recurrence was defined as a Rutgeerts score above i0. A total of roughly 170 mucosal samples from around 50 patients were sequenced, with samples obtained at several locations on the surgical specimen and at postoperative endoscopy. The research as a whole found: Sorted CD8 T cells carried more high-frequency clones than CD4 T cells, suggesting mucosal expansions were mainly CD8. Higher high-frequency clone percentages at surgery were associated with endoscopic recurrence; all patients with clonality above 26.8% (18/57) had recurrence. Mucosal CD4 and CD8 T cells were sorted and sequenced only in a subgroup of patients, whose size was not stated. Compared with non-smokers, patients who were active smokers at surgery showed a significantly higher proportion of clonal expansions (approximately 28% vs 17%, p=0.02).

Around 550 nanograms of biopsy DNA per sample were submitted for commercial TCRB immunosequencing. Adaptive Biotechnology amplified CDR3 regions from genomic DNA with a two-step multiplex PCR that controlled for amplification bias. Primers covering every V and J gene segment were used in the first PCR, while barcodes and Illumina adapters were added in the second PCR. An Illumina instrument was used to sequence the CDR3 libraries. The authors' analysis ran thus. Analysis combined the vendor-provided pipelines with custom analysis of raw data in R/Bioconductor under R version 3.3.0. Clonality, ranging from 0 to 1, was calculated as the inverse of the normalised Shannon entropy of all productive clones. The repertoire share taken up by the top 100 clones defined high-frequency clones, and only clones that passed a 95% confidence test were kept. Repertoire diversity was measured with the Simpson index, and overlap between samples was measured with the Morisita-Horn index. TCRdb carries this immuneACCESS record with in-frame sequences only. Its versions omit some clonotypes, under half of them owing to an unresolved V gene in the studies checked, with the rest unexplained. That table gives V, J and clone size, and the DNA gave D and trimming. The sample contains 15,000 or so clones, around four fifths of them found a single time. The ten biggest clones cover around 6% of the sample.

CDR1 and CDR2 are drawn from the germline V gene (reference sequence): SGHAT, FQDESV. Including cysteine and phenylalanine, the CDR3 has 17 amino acids. The DNA shown is the 51-base CDR3, in frame from base 1. V is trimmed back by 2 bases and J by 0 bases, and the junction contains 9 bases that no gene match accounts for. Concerning this clone: Its antigen is currently not known. The input lacks base qualities; no much larger clone sits a single base away.

To be eligible, patients had to be adults with ileal or ileocolonic Crohn's disease and an indication for ileocolonic resection. Whole ileal mucosal biopsies were kept frozen at -80 degrees C prior to DNA extraction. A TRizol-based method was used to extract genomic DNA from the frozen whole biopsies, and the DNA was quantified with a NanoDrop 2000 spectrophotometer. The clonotype was recovered from an adult with Crohn's disease. Sequenced material: ileal tissue. The receptor chain draws on TRBV11-1 and TRBJ1-2; TRBD1 fits 7 bases in the junction. The CDR3 has the sequence CASSLISTGTANYGYTF. The nucleotides are TGTGCCAGCAGCTTAATCTCCACCGGGACAGCTAACTATGGCTACACCTTC.